The 16 T cell receptor beta chains in this list originate from one sample, sequenced in a study of OX40 agonist ivuxolimab in advanced cancers. Only in-frame clones appear in the TCRdb table, and some are missing; sequencing was by immunoSEQ multiplex PCR. The data show about 24,000 clones, approximately 90% seen once. The sequencing used CD4+ or CD8+ T cells sorted from blood, collected in a trial of the OX40 agonist ivuxolimab. The receptors originated from an adult with an advanced solid tumor such as melanoma, head and neck, liver or kidney cancer.

The gene calls are TRBV28 and TRBJ2-2, with D possibly matching TRBD2 (6 bases). Between the trimmed V and J ends, which lost 3 bases and 6 bases, there was a span of 14 bases. CDR1 is MDHEN and CDR2 is SYDVKM in the germline V gene. CDR3 size: 15 residues. This CDR3 reads CASSLVAGRSGELFF. DNA of the CDR3: TGTGCCAGCAGTTTGGTGGCAGGGAGGTCCGGGGAGCTGTTTTTT.

This clone was picked up one time. V is TRBV9 and J is TRBJ2-1, with TRBD2 matching 11 bases. V lost 2 bases to trimming and J lost 8 bases; unmatched junction nucleotides: 6. Germline V gene sequence: CDR1 SGDLS, CDR2 YYNGEE. The CDR3 is made up of 15 amino acids. CDR3 bases: TGTGCCAGCAGCGTTGGAACTAGCGGGAGCCATGAGCAGTTCTTC. It yields the protein CASSVGTSGSHEQFF.

This chain connects TRBV29-1 to TRBJ2-3; a weak D match, TRBD2 (5 bases). The CDR3 contains 11 residues. Trimming took 3 bases from V and 6 from J, leaving 7 bases between them. The germline V gene encodes CDR1 SQVTM and CDR2 ANQGSEA. This CDR3 reads CSVETTDTQYF. In DNA form, the CDR3 reads TGCAGCGTTGAGACTACGGATACGCAGTATTTT.

The chain uses TRBV9 and TRBJ1-4, with D possibly TRBD1 on 5 matching bases. This CDR3 region has 16 residues. The V end was cut by 7 bases, the J end by 0 bases, with 16 bases between. Germline-derived CDR1 and CDR2 are SGDLS and YYNGEE. The CDR3 spells CASASQVGPTNEKLFF. For the CDR3, the DNA is TGTGCCAGCGCCTCACAGGTAGGCCCAACTAATGAAAAACTGTTTTTT.

The rearrangement links TRBV7-9 to TRBJ1-1, with D uncertain. V gave up 6 bases and J gave up 5 bases, with 16 bases separating them. Germline V CDR1 and CDR2: SEHNR, FQNEAQ (reference sequence). This CDR3 comprises 14 residues. The CDR3: CASSPEALGTEAFF. CDR3 nucleotide sequence: TGTGCCAGCAGTCCCGAGGCCCTGGGGACTGAAGCTTTCTTT.

The CDR3 DNA follows: TGCGCCAGCAGCCCTGGGGTGTCACCGGGACAGGGGGCAAGGGAGCAGTACTTC. Amino acids: CASSPGVSPGQGAREQYF. The J gene is TRBJ2-5, the V gene TRBV5-1; 12 bases map to TRBD1. The CDR3 loop spans 18 amino acids. V was clipped by 4 bases and J by 11 bases; unmatched bases: 21. Germline loops: CDR1 SGHRS, CDR2 YFSETQ.

This rearrangement joins TRBV7-6 to TRBJ1-3; D is unresolved. Between the trimmed V and J ends, which lost 5 bases and 0 bases, there was a span of 8 bases. The CDR3 length is 14 residues. Germline V gene lookup returns CDR1 SGHVS and CDR2 FNYEAQ. CDR3: CASSIGNSGNTIYF. Written as DNA, the CDR3 is TGTGCCAGCAGCATAGGGAACTCTGGAAACACCATATATTTT.

The CDR3 DNA follows: TGTGCCAGCAGCAAACCCGTATTTAAGGGGTCTTCCTACGAGCAGTACTTC. It specifies CASSKPVFKGSSYEQYF. The chain recombines TRBV21-1 with TRBJ2-7; whether TRBD1, the table's D call, matches the DNA was not checked. TRBV21-1 is an annotated pseudogene. The CDR3 has 17 residues.

CDR3 region: CASSELLTGPYEQYF. For the CDR3, the DNA is TGTGCCAGCAGTGAGCTATTGACAGGGCCCTACGAGCAGTACTTC. This chain uses TRBV6-1 with TRBJ2-7, with 7 bases fitting TRBD1. Germline V CDR1 and CDR2: MNHNS, SASEGT. The length of the CDR3 is 15 residues. The J segment lost 2 bases and the V segment lost 3 bases, leaving 7 bases of the junction unmatched.

This clone came up once. The chain employs TRBV28 and TRBJ2-3; TRBD2 is a possible D gene (5 bases). V was pared by 1 base and J by 4 bases, with 12 bases between. The CDR3 runs to 15 residues. CDR1 is MDHEN, CDR2 SYDVKM, per germline. The DNA for the CDR3 is TGTGCCAGCAGTTTATACGGGGTCGGCGCAGATACGCAGTATTTT. Protein: CASSLYGVGADTQYF.

For the CDR3, the DNA is TGTGCCAGCAGCTTCGGAGGGACAGTCGATGAGCAGTTCTTC. Amino acid sequence: CASSFGGTVDEQFF. The gene calls are TRBV7-9 and TRBJ2-1; maybe TRBD1 (7 bases). V was cut by 3 bases and J by 8 bases, with 14 bases left in between. The V gene's germline CDR1 is SEHNR and CDR2 FQNEAQ (reference sequence). This CDR3 comprises 14 residues.

This chain links TRBV6-5 with TRBJ1-3; D is unclear. The CDR3 has 13 residues. From germline, CDR1 is MNHEY and CDR2 SVGAGI. The V and J ends lost 7 bases and 0 bases respectively, with 7 bases between them. Here the CDR3 reads CASIDLSGNTIYF. CDR3 sequence (DNA): TGTGCCAGCATTGATCTCTCTGGAAACACCATATATTTT.

This clone was seen just once. The chain carries TRBV6-6 and TRBJ2-3, with 8 bases matching TRBD2. V shed 0 bases and J 5 bases; nucleotides not matched to a gene: 7. The germline V gene encodes CDR1 MNHNY and CDR2 SVGAGI (reference sequence). The CDR3 contains 16 residues. As DNA, the CDR3 is TGTGCCAGCAGTTACTCAGTCGGGGGGGCCGGAGATACGCAGTATTTT. Translating it yields CASSYSVGGAGDTQYF.

The CDR3 sequence is CSVLRQGKYTEAFF. DNA for the CDR3: TGCAGCGTGCTACGACAGGGGAAATACACTGAAGCTTTCTTT. The V and J genes are TRBV29-1 and TRBJ1-1; 8 positions agree with TRBD1. V was pared by 6 bases and J by 3 bases, with 9 bases of the junction left unmatched. Germline V lookup: CDR1 SQVTM, CDR2 ANQGSEA. This CDR3 spans 14 amino acids.

The rearrangement uses TRBV11-2 and TRBJ2-1; TRBD1 agrees at 7 bases. Germline CDR1 and CDR2: SGHAT and FQNNGV. The CDR3 runs 18 residues. V lost 4 bases and J lost 3; bases outside the gene matches: 15. The CDR3 loop is CASSSYSGTADNYNEQFF. In nucleotides, the CDR3 is TGTGCCAGCAGCTCATACTCCGGGACAGCCGATAACTACAATGAGCAGTTCTTC.

A single count supports this clone. J is TRBJ2-3 and V is TRBV9; 11 bases map to TRBD2. Germline V gene data show CDR1 as SGDLS and CDR2 as YYNGEE. CDR3 length equals 15 residues. Losses at the gene ends were 3 bases for V and 5 bases for J; bases not matched to a gene: 5. The CDR3 DNA sequence: TGTGCCAGCAGCGATACAGGGACTAGCGGAGATACGCAGTATTTT. As protein: CASSDTGTSGDTQYF.